The rows below give T cell receptor beta chains drawn from one sample of a study of T cells in Graves' hyperthyroidism and ophthalmopathy. MiXCR, run by TCRdb on the multiplex PCR reads, gives a single entry per CDR3 protein. There are around 250,000 distinct CDR3 sequences in the sample; more than 14% occur only once, and roughly 14% lies in the top ten. The sample consisted of blood. Every receptor here comes from a woman in her forties with Graves' hyperthyroidism that later progressed to Graves' ophthalmopathy. The CDR3 runs from the conserved cysteine through the conserved F or W. A D gene is named only where the DNA matches it firmly. Clone size, where shown, is once, few, many, or a class for clones that have expanded.

TRBV7-8	many	17	.	TRBJ2-1	TGTGCCAGCAGCTTAGAGGGTACGTCCGTTTGGAATAATGAGCAGTTCTTC	CASSLEGTSVWNNEQFF
TRBV7-9	many	14	.	TRBJ2-2	TGTGCCAGCAGCTTAGAAACGAGAACCGGGGAGCTGTTTTTT	CASSLETRTGELFF
TRBV27	many	14	.	TRBJ2-7	TGTGCCAGCAGTTTATGGGGCGGAGAATACGAGCAGTACTTC	CASSLWGGEYEQYF
TRBV12-3/TRBV12-4	many	14	TRBD2	TRBJ2-1	TGTGCCAGCAGTTTTGGCGGGAGCGTCAATGAGCAGTTCTTC	CASSFGGSVNEQFF
TRBV30	few	21	TRBD2	TRBJ2-1	TGTGCCTGGAGTGGAGTTACCGGGACTAGCGGGGGGAGGGTCACCTACAATGAGCAGTTCTTC	CAWSGVTGTSGGRVTYNEQFF
TRBV2	many	15	.	TRBJ2-1	TGTGCCAGCAGTGGGGCAGGGGCAAGGTACAATGAGCAGTTCTTC	CASSGAGARYNEQFF
TRBV7-8	many	16	TRBD1	TRBJ1-5	TGTGCCAGCAGCTTGGGGACAGGGTTGGGCAATCAGCCCCAGCATTTT	CASSLGTGLGNQPQHF
TRBV28	many	15	TRBD2	TRBJ2-1	TGTGCCAGCAGCAGACTAGCGGGAAACATCAATGAGCAGTTCTTC	CASSRLAGNINEQFF
TRBV5-1	many	14	.	TRBJ1-1	TGCGCCAGCAGCCCTAGGAGGGACTTAGCTGAAGCTTTCTTT	CASSPRRDLAEAFF
TRBV28	many	18	.	TRBJ2-1	TGTGCCAGCAGTTTAGGTAGACCTTGGCGGGCCTCCTACAATGAGCAGTTCTTC	CASSLGRPWRASYNEQFF
TRBV20-1	.	13	.	TRBJ2-5	TGCAGTGCTAGGGTGGCTAGCGACGGTGCCCAGTACTTC	CSARVASDGAQYF
TRBV7-8	many	13	TRBD2	TRBJ2-1	TGTGCCAGCATCCTCGGGCTAGCGGGAGTTTCGTTCTTC	CASILGLAGVSFF
TRBV9	few	15	.	TRBJ2-2	TGTGCCAGCAGCGTAGCACAGACGAACACCGGGGAGCTGTTTTTT	CASSVAQTNTGELFF
TRBV20-1	.	14	.	TRBJ1-1	TGCAGTGCTAGAGATCCTGTCAGGGTAACTGAAGCTTTCTTT	CSARDPVRVTEAFF
TRBV12-3/TRBV12-4	many	15	.	TRBJ2-2	TGTGCCAGCAGTCCTCACGTACCGAACACCGGGGAGCTGTTTTTT	CASSPHVPNTGELFF
TRBV3-1	many	12	.	TRBJ1-5	TGTGCCAGCAGCCTCAGGACCGGGCCCCAGCATTTT	CASSLRTGPQHF
TRBV15	many	14	.	TRBJ1-6	TGTGCCACCCGGGCTGAAGTTTATAATTCACCCCTCCACTTT	CATRAEVYNSPLHF
TRBV20-1	few	16	.	TRBJ2-2	TGCAGTGCTAGAGGAACCAAGGGTTGGGTAACCGGGGAGCTGTTTTTT	CSARGTKGWVTGELFF
TRBV20-1	many	15	TRBD2	TRBJ2-2	TGCAGTGCTAGAGATCTAGCGGGAGTCACCGGGGAGCTGTTTTTT	CSARDLAGVTGELFF
TRBV7-9	.	14	.	TRBJ1-3	TGTGCCAGCAGCCCCTTAGCTAGCGGAAACACCATATATTTT	CASSPLASGNTIYF
TRBV3-1	many	14	.	TRBJ2-3	TGTGCCAGCAGCGAAGGCCATCGGCCGCATACGCAGTATTTT	CASSEGHRPHTQYF
TRBV7-3	.	14	.	TRBJ2-3	TGTGCCAGCAGCTTAATAGGGCGAAGAGATACGCAGTATTTT	CASSLIGRRDTQYF
TRBV29-1	many	13	.	TRBJ2-7	TGCAGCGTTGAAAGGCAGGGAACCTACGAGCAGTACTTC	CSVERQGTYEQYF
TRBV24-1	many	14	TRBD1	TRBJ2-3	TGTGCCACCAGTGCGCGGACAGGGGCAGATACGCAGTATTTT	CATSARTGADTQYF
TRBV7-9	many	15	.	TRBJ2-1	TGTGCCAGCAGTAACGGGGGACCCGGCGACAATGAGCAGTTCTTC	CASSNGGPGDNEQFF
TRBV30	many	13	.	TRBJ2-7	TGTGCCTGGAGCAAGGGCAGGAACTACGAGCAGTACTTC	CAWSKGRNYEQYF
TRBV6-1	many	17	TRBD2	TRBJ2-6	TGTGCCAGCGGGGGGGACTCTTGGGGCCAACGTCCTGCTCTCCTGACTTTC	CASGGDSWGQRPALLTF
TRBV5-1	few	15	TRBD2	TRBJ2-1	TGCGCCAGCACCTGGTCGACTAGCGGGAGCAATGAGCAGTTCTTC	CASTWSTSGSNEQFF
TRBV6-1	.	12	.	TRBJ2-1	TGTGCCAGCAGTGAGGGCAGGCTTGAGCAGTCCTTC	CASSEGRLEQSF
TRBV3-1	many	18	TRBD2	TRBJ2-1	TGTGCCAGCAGCCAAGGTTATTACGGGACTAACAGCTACAATGAGCAGTTCTTC	CASSQGYYGTNSYNEQFF
TRBV27	many	15	TRBD2	TRBJ2-7	TGTGCCAGCATGACAACTAGCGGGACCTCCTACGAGCAGTACTTC	CASMTTSGTSYEQYF
TRBV12-3/TRBV12-4	many	14	.	TRBJ1-2	TGTGCCAGCAGTTTAGCGGGGGGCGATTATGGCTACACCTTC	CASSLAGGDYGYTF
TRBV10-2	few	15	TRBD1	TRBJ1-3	TGCGCCAGCGCTGAACAGGGGACGGGAGGAAACACCATATATTTT	CASAEQGTGGNTIYF
TRBV9	few	19	.	TRBJ2-1	TGTGCCAGCAGCGCATTTCCGGTCATAGCGGAGAGCTCCTACAATGAGCAGTTCTTC	CASSAFPVIAESSYNEQFF
TRBV12-3/TRBV12-4	few	14	.	TRBJ1-1	TGTGCCAGCAGTTTAGGTCACTTTTCGGGGGAAGCTTTCTTT	CASSLGHFSGEAFF
TRBV18	many	12	.	TRBJ2-3	TGTGCCAGCTCACCAGTCACAGATACGCAGTATTTT	CASSPVTDTQYF
TRBV12-3/TRBV12-4	many	13	.	TRBJ2-1	TGTGCCAGCACCTTAGGGAGTGTACTTGAGCAGTTCTTC	CASTLGSVLEQFF
TRBV6-2/TRBV6-3	many	18	TRBD2	TRBJ2-3	TGTGCCAGCAGCGCGCCTCCAGCGGGAGATTATGTCACTCATACGCAGTATTTT	CASSAPPAGDYVTHTQYF
TRBV10-3	many	15	.	TRBJ2-7	TGTGCCATCAGTCAGGCGGGACCCCAAGGGTACGAGCAGTACTTC	CAISQAGPQGYEQYF
TRBV28	few	17	.	TRBJ1-6	TGTGCCAGCAGTTTATTAAAGTTGGGGGAAAAGAATTCACCCCTCCACTTT	CASSLLKLGEKNSPLHF
TRBV12-3/TRBV12-4	many	13	.	TRBJ2-5	TGTGCCAGCAGACGGACAGCACAAGAGACCCAGTACTTC	CASRRTAQETQYF
TRBV28	many	13	.	TRBJ2-4	TGTGCCAGCTCGACTGGCACCAAAAACATTCAGTACTTC	CASSTGTKNIQYF
TRBV5-5	many	13	.	TRBJ2-7	TGTGCCAGCAGCTTGGCCCCAGGGGACGAGCAGTACTTC	CASSLAPGDEQYF
TRBV28	many	16	TRBD1	TRBJ1-5	TGTGCCAGCAGCCGTACAGGGGTCTACGGCAATCAGCCCCAGCATTTT	CASSRTGVYGNQPQHF
TRBV18	many	16	.	TRBJ1-6	TGTGCCAGCTCACCTGTCCCCCACTCCTATAATTCACCCCTCCACTTT	CASSPVPHSYNSPLHF
TRBV7-2	many	17	TRBD2	TRBJ2-7	TGTGCCAGCAGCCAATTTCGGCTAGCGGGAGAAGGTTACGAGCAGTACTTC	CASSQFRLAGEGYEQYF
TRBV7-9	few	13	.	TRBJ1-3	TGTGCCAGCAGTCTATTCTCTGGAAACACCATATATTTT	CASSLFSGNTIYF
TRBV28	many	14	.	TRBJ2-7	TGTGCCAGCAGTTCTCCCGGGACTCCCCACGAGCAGTACTTC	CASSSPGTPHEQYF
TRBV2	few	14	TRBD2	TRBJ2-5	TGTGCCAGCAGTGGGGGACTATCCCTGGAGACCCAGTACTTC	CASSGGLSLETQYF
TRBV19	.	16	TRBD2	TRBJ2-2	TGTGCCAGTAGTACTAAGGCGGGACTACGAACCGGGGAGCTGTTTTTT	CASSTKAGLRTGELFF